This T cell receptor (beta chain) appears in the sequencing data of a study of tumor T cells in aggressive B-cell lymphoma. Generated by immunoSEQ multiplex PCR, the TCRdb table keeps only in-frame clones and is missing some. This sample carries more than 10,000 clones, about 93% of them seen once, and the ten largest clones take 2.5% to 3.5%. This clone showed up just a few times. Trimming cost V 4 bases and J 4 bases; bases outside gene matches: 17. The germline V gene has CDR1 SEHNR and CDR2 FQNEAQ (reference sequence). This CDR3 region has 18 residues. The TCR was taken from an adult with diffuse large B cell lymphoma. This chain uses TRBV7-9 with TRBJ2-5; 8 bases agree with TRBD2. The source material was tumor tissue. CDR3 DNA sequence: TGTGCCAGCAGCTGGATAGGGGTGACTAGCGCGAGGGGAGAGACCCAGTACTTC. This sequence encodes CASSWIGVTSARGETQYF.